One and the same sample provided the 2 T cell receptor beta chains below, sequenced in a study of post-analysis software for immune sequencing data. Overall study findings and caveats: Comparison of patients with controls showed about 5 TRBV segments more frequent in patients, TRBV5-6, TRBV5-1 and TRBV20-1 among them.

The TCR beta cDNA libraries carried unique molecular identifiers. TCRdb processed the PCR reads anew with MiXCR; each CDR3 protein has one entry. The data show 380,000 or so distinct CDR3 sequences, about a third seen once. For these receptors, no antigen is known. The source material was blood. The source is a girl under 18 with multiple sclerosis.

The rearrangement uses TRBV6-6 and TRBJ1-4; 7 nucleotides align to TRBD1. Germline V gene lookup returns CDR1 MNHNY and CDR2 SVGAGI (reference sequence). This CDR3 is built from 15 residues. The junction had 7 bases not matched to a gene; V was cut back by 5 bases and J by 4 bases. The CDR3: CASSQQGSVNEKLFF. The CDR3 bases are TGTGCCAGCAGTCAACAGGGGTCCGTTAATGAAAAACTGTTTTTT.

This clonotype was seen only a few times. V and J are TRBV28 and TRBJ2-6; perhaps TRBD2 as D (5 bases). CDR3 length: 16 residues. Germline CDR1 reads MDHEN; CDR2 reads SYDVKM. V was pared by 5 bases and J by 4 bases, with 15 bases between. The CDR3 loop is CASSRRTAAGANVLTF. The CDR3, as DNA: TGTGCCAGCAGTAGGCGTACAGCGGCCGGGGCCAACGTCCTGACTTTC.